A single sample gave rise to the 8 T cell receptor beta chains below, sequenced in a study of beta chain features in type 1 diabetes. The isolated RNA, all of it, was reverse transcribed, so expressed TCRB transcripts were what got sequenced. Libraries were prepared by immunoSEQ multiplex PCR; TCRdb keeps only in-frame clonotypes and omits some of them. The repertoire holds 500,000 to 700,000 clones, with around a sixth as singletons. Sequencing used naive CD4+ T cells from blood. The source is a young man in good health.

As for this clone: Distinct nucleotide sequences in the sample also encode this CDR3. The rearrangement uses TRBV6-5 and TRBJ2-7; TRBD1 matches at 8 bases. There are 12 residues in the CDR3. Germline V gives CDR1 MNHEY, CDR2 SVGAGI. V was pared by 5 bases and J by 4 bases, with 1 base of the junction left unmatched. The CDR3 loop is CASSRDRYEQYF. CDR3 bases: TGTGCCAGCAGTCGGGACAGGTACGAGCAGTACTTC.

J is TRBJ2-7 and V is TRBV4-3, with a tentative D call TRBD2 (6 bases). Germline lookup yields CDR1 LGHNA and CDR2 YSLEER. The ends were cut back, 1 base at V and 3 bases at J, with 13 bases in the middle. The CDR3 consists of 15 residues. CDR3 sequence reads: CASSQAFGGIYEQYF. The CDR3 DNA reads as TGCGCCAGCAGCCAAGCTTTCGGGGGTATCTACGAGCAGTACTTC.

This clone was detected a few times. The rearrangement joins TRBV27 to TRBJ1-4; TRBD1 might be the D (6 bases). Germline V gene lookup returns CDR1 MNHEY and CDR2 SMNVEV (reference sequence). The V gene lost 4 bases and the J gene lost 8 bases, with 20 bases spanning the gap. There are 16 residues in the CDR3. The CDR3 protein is CASSSFLQGGEEKLFF. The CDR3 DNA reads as TGTGCCAGCAGTTCCTTCCTACAGGGCGGGGAGGAAAAACTGTTTTTT.

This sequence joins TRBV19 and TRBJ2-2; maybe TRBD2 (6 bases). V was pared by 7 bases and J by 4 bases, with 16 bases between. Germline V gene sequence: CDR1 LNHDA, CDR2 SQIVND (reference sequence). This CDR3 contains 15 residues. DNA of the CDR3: TGTGCCAGTAATGAGGAGGGAAGGAGCACCGGGGAGCTGTTTTTT. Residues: CASNEEGRSTGELFF.

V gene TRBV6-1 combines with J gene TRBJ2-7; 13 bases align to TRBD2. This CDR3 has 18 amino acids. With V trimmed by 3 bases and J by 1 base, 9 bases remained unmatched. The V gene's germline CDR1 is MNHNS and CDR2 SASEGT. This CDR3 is CASSEETSGRFISYEQYF. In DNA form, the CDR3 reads TGTGCCAGCAGTGAGGAGACTAGCGGGAGGTTTATTTCCTACGAGCAGTACTTC.

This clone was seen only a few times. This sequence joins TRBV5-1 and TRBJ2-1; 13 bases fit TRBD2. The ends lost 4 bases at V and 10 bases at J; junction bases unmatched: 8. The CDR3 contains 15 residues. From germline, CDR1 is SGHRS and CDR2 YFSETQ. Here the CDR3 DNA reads TGCGCCAGCAGCGGAACTAGCGGGAGGGCCAAGGAGCAGTTCTTC. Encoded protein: CASSGTSGRAKEQFF.

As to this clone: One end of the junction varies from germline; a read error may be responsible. The CDR3 loop reads CASSLYGSRFAF. CDR3 nucleotide sequence: TGTGCCAGCAGTTTATACGGGTCCCGCTTCGCCTTC. The chain couples TRBV28 to TRBJ1-2; D not certain. The CDR3 spans 12 residues. CDR1 is MDHEN and CDR2 is SYDVKM in the germline V gene.

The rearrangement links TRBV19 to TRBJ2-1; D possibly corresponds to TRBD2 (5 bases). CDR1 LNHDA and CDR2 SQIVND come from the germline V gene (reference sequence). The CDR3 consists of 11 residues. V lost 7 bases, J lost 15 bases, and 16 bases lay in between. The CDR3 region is CASTLVGVPFF. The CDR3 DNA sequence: TGTGCCAGTACCCTCGTCGGGGTTCCGTTCTTC.